This TCR beta chain derives from a study of post-analysis software for immune sequencing data. Study-wide background: Relapsing-remitting, secondary progressive and progressive-relapsing forms made up the multiple sclerosis disease courses. The study's findings and limits: Patients with multiple sclerosis recorded significantly lower normalized Chao1 diversity than controls, the study found. The F measure placed samples prepared in the same batch into strongly shared clusters.

The TCR beta cDNA libraries carried unique molecular identifiers. Out of 1 to 10 million T cells, a few hundred thousand cDNA molecules were generated. TCRdb called the PCR reads again in MiXCR, with one record for every CDR3 protein. The table has some 800,000 distinct CDR3 sequences, about half seen once. This clonotype appeared a few times. The antigen is not known. The sample taken for sequencing was blood. The sequence was collected from a girl aged 10 to 17 with multiple sclerosis.

The CDR3 coding sequence is TGTGCCAGCCGCCCGAGTACTCGGGATAATTCACCCCTCCACTTT. It codes for CASRPSTRDNSPLHF. The V gene is TRBV12-3 or TRBV12-4, the J gene TRBJ1-6, with D unclear. V lost 8 bases, J lost 5 bases, and 16 bases lay in between. CDR3 size: 15 residues.